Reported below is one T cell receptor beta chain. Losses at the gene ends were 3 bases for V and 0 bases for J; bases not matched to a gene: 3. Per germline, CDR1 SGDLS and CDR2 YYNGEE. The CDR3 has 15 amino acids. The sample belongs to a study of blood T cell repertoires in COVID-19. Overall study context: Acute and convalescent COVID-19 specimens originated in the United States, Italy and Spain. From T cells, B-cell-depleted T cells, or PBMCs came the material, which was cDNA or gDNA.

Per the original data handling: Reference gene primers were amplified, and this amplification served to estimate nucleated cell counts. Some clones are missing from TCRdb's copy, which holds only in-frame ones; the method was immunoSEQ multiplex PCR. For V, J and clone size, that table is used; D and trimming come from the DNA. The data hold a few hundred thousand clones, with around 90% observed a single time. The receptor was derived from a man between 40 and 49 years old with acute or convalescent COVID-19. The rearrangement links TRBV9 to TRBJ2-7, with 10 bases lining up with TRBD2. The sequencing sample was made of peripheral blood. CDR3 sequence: CASSGASGSSYEQYF. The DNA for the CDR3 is TGTGCCAGCAGCGGAGCTAGCGGGAGCTCCTACGAGCAGTACTTC. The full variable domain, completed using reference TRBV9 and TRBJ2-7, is DSGVTQTPKHLITATGQRVTLRCSPRSGDLSVYWYQQSLDQGLQFLIQYYNGEERAKGNILERFSAQQFPDLHSELNLSSLELGDSALYFCASSGASGSSYEQYFGPGTRLTVT.